This T cell receptor (beta chain) was found in a study of T cells in Graves' hyperthyroidism and ophthalmopathy. This CDR3 contains 17 residues. V trimming: 1 base; J trimming: 4 bases; junction bases outside the gene matches: 15. CDR1 is SQVTM and CDR2 is ANQGSEA in the germline V gene. Patients counted as stable if ophthalmopathy did not develop within 18 months. Exclusions: uncontrolled infection, other autoimmune disease, pregnancy, lactation. The CDR3 regions of TCR beta were amplified from RNA transcripts. The HTBI set primed first-round TCR CDR3 RT-PCR. Each CDR3 protein gets one entry after TCRdb re-called the multiplex PCR reads with MiXCR. The table lists 700,000 to 950,000 distinct CDR3 sequences, around a third of them singletons. General study points: Ophthalmopathy could be told apart from stable hyperthyroidism with a 13 V-J model. Most expanded thyroid clonotypes above 0.001 also appeared in blood.

To note about this clonotype: Its antigen is still unknown.

The specimen was blood. This clonotype originated in a woman aged 35 to 49 with Graves' hyperthyroidism. This chain uses TRBV29-1 with TRBJ2-5; TRBD2 matches 7 bases. CDR3 in DNA: TGCAGCGTTGAAGCCCCAAGGTATGGCGGGAGTCGAGAGACCCAGTACTTC. Protein sequence: CSVEAPRYGGSRETQYF. Variable domain in full (rest from reference TRBV29-1 and TRBJ2-5): SAVISQKPSRDICQRGTSLTIQCQVDSQVTMMFWYRQQPGQSLTLIATANQGSEATYESGFVIDKFPISRPNLTFSTLTVSNMSPEDSSIYLCSVEAPRYGGSRETQYFGPGTRLLVL.